This TCR beta chain was observed in a study of blood T cell repertoires in COVID-19. The overall study: The analysed material was cDNA or gDNA that came from T cells, B-cell-depleted T cells, or PBMCs.

Germline loops: CDR1 LGHDT, CDR2 YNNKEL (reference sequence). The CDR3 has 17 amino acids. V gave up 3 bases and J gave up 8 bases; unmatched junction bases: 11. Original analysis: From reference gene primer amplification, estimates of nucleated cell counts were derived. Generated by immunoSEQ multiplex PCR, the TCRdb table keeps only in-frame clones and is missing some. V and J calls and clone size are given by that table; D and trimming were obtained from the DNA. Among some 490,000 clones listed, about 88% were seen once. Participant reports of clinical history set cohort assignment. This receptor was identified in a woman aged 55-70 years who had recovered from COVID-19. The sample was PBMCs or T cells enriched from blood (not recorded which). The chain employs TRBV3-1 (or the pseudogene TRBV3-2) and TRBJ2-1, with 12 positions matching TRBD2. This CDR3 is CASSHQRTSGKVDEQFF. The CDR3 region has the DNA TGTGCCAGCAGCCATCAACGGACTAGCGGGAAGGTAGATGAGCAGTTCTTC.